The 17 T cell receptor beta chains below come from one sample, sequenced in a study of CD4 T cells in relation to SARS-CoV-2 and coronaviruses. This table comes from immunoSEQ multiplex PCR, and its TCRdb copy is limited to in-frame clones, with some not included. The sample lists about 56,000 clones; approximately 90% were seen once. Sequencing was carried out using naive CD4+ T cells from PBMCs. Subset given: naive CD4+ T cells isolated by negative enrichment. The receptor source for this set is an adult with COVID-19.

V gene TRBV2 combines with J gene TRBJ2-3; D gene ambiguous. CDR1 and CDR2 from the germline V gene are SNHLY and FYNNEI. There are 14 residues in the CDR3. Trimming took 5 bases from V and 4 from J, leaving 13 bases between them. CDR3 protein: CASSLDASADTQYF. Written as DNA, the CDR3 is TGTGCCAGCAGTTTGGACGCGAGCGCAGATACGCAGTATTTT.

This clone occurred once. The rearrangement uses TRBV27 and TRBJ2-2; D tentatively fits TRBD1 or TRBD2 (5 bases each). V was shortened by 7 bases and J by 6 bases, with 18 bases between the two germline ends. In germline, CDR1 is MNHEY, CDR2 SMNVEV (reference sequence). The CDR3 is made up of 15 amino acids. The CDR3, as DNA: TGTGCCAGCAAAGTTTCCGGGACCCTGGCCGGGGAGCTGTTTTTT. It specifies CASKVSGTLAGELFF.

This clone occurred once. V and J are TRBV9 and TRBJ2-1, with 8 bases lining up with TRBD2. The CDR3 runs to 15 residues. Germline CDR1 and CDR2: SGDLS and YYNGEE. Losses at the gene ends were 4 bases for V and 5 bases for J; bases not matched to a gene: 8. The CDR3 DNA reads as TGTGCCAGCAGCCCTCCCGGACTAGCCCACAATGAGCAGTTCTTC. Its protein product is CASSPPGLAHNEQFF.

The chain joins TRBV28 to TRBJ2-5; 7 nucleotides agree with TRBD2. The CDR3 is 15 amino acids. Per the germline V gene, CDR1 is MDHEN and CDR2 is SYDVKM. The V segment lost 5 bases and the J segment 5 bases; nucleotides outside the gene matches: 11. The CDR3 sequence: CASSTHRGSIETQYF. For the CDR3, the DNA is TGTGCCAGCAGTACTCACCGCGGGAGTATTGAGACCCAGTACTTC.

The chain is built from TRBV7-6 and TRBJ2-7; D unclear. V lost 1 base to trimming and J lost 3 bases, with 13 bases between them. CDR1 is SGHVS, CDR2 FNYEAQ, per germline. The CDR3 is made up of 15 amino acids. CDR3 nucleotide sequence: TGTGCCAGCAGCTTAGGTAATCGGCTGATCTACGAGCAGTACTTC. Residues: CASSLGNRLIYEQYF.

This chain uses TRBV5-1 with TRBJ2-5; D is unclear. The germline gives CDR1 SGHRS, CDR2 YFSETQ. This CDR3 region has 14 residues. The ends were cut back, 4 bases at V and 1 base at J, with 11 bases in the middle. CDR3 nucleotide sequence: TGCGCCAGCAGCCCGGTGGCACCCCAAGAGACCCAGTACTTC. It codes for CASSPVAPQETQYF.

The V gene is TRBV5-1, the J gene TRBJ2-5, with TRBD2 as a possible D gene (7 bases). The CDR3 runs to 12 residues. Trimming took off 4 bases at V and 5 bases at J, with 9 bases between the two ends. Germline values: CDR1 SGHRS, CDR2 YFSETQ. The CDR3 DNA sequence: TGCGCCAGCAGCAGGGGGGGGGAGACCCAGTACTTC. Its translation is CASSRGGETQYF.

V is TRBV4-3 and J is TRBJ1-2; unclear D gene. V was trimmed by 4 bases and J by 0 bases, leaving 12 bases between them. The CDR3 extends over 15 amino acids. CDR1 is LGHNA and CDR2 is YSLEER in the germline V gene. The CDR3, as DNA: TGCGCCAGCAGCCTAACTTTCAGTACTAACTATGGCTACACCTTC. Its translation: CASSLTFSTNYGYTF.

The rearrangement joins TRBV5-8 to TRBJ1-6; D gene uncertain. Germline CDR1 reads SGHTS; CDR2 reads YDEGEE. V was clipped by 0 bases and J by 10 bases, with 11 bases between them. This CDR3 region has 14 residues. DNA of the CDR3: TGTGCCAGCAGCTTGGGGACTCCCGAGTCACCCCTCCACTTT. Residues: CASSLGTPESPLHF. Complete variable domain (other parts from reference TRBV5-8 and TRBJ1-6): EAGVTQSPTHLIKTRGQQATLRCSPISGHTSVYWYQQALGLGLQFLLWYDEGEERNRGNFPPRFSGRQFPNYSSELNVNALELEDSALYLCASSLGTPESPLHFGNGTRLTVT.

V and J are TRBV28 and TRBJ2-4; 7 bases align to TRBD2. CDR3 size: 16 residues. Germline CDR1 is MDHEN and CDR2 is SYDVKM. The ends lost 5 bases at V and 3 bases at J; junction bases unmatched: 10. CDR3 loop: CASSQWEGIGKNIQYF. CDR3 in DNA: TGTGCCAGCAGTCAATGGGAGGGCATTGGCAAAAACATTCAGTACTTC. Full variable domain (rest looked up from reference TRBV28 and TRBJ2-4): DVKVTQSSRYLVKRTGEKVFLECVQDMDHENMFWYRQDPGLGLRLIYFSYDVKMKEKGDIPEGYSVSREKKERFSLILESASTNQTSMYLCASSQWEGIGKNIQYFGAGTRLSVL.

V and J are TRBV19 and TRBJ2-1; the D gene is possibly TRBD1 (5 bases). The CDR3 contains 13 residues. Germline V CDR1 and CDR2: LNHDA, SQIVND (reference sequence). V gave up 0 bases and J gave up 7 bases, with 7 bases separating them. The DNA of the CDR3 is TGTGCCAGTAGTATAGAAAAGGGGAATGAGCAGTTCTTC. Its protein is CASSIEKGNEQFF.

The V gene is TRBV7-9, the J gene TRBJ1-2; 8 bases are a match to TRBD1. Trimming at V came to 4 bases and at J to 3 bases, leaving 4 bases not matched to a gene. The CDR3 has 14 residues. The germline V gene has CDR1 SEHNR and CDR2 FQNEAQ (reference sequence). For the CDR3, the DNA is TGTGCCAGCAGCTCAAGACAGGGGTACTATGGCTACACCTTC. Amino acids: CASSSRQGYYGYTF. The complete variable domain, with remaining parts taken from reference TRBV7-9 and TRBJ1-2, reads DTGVSQNPRHKITKRGQNVTFRCDPISEHNRLYWYRQTLGQGPEFLTYFQNEAQLEKSRLLSDRFSAERPKGSFSTLEIQRTEQGDSAMYLCASSSRQGYYGYTFGSGTRLTVV.

The V gene is TRBV9, the J gene TRBJ2-3, with 9 bases aligning to TRBD2. There are 15 residues in the CDR3. Germline V gene lookup returns CDR1 SGDLS and CDR2 YYNGEE. The junction had 0 bases not matched to a gene; V was cut back by 0 bases and J by 1 base. In DNA, the CDR3 is TGTGCCAGCAGCGTAGGGACTAGCGGCACAGATACGCAGTATTTT. Amino acids: CASSVGTSGTDTQYF.

V usage is TRBV20-1 and J usage is TRBJ2-7, with D perhaps assigned TRBD1 or TRBD2 (5 bases each). The CDR3 is made up of 14 amino acids. Trimming shortened V by 3 bases and J by 4 bases, and 16 bases separated the two germline ends. Germline CDR1 is DFQATT and CDR2 is SNEGSKA (reference sequence). The CDR3, as DNA: TGCAGTGCTAGTCACGGGGCTAGAGAGTACGAGCAGTACTTC. Its protein is CSASHGAREYEQYF.

The rearrangement joins TRBV5-1 to TRBJ2-7; TRBD1 or TRBD2 may be the D gene (5 bases each). Germline V lookup: CDR1 SGHRS, CDR2 YFSETQ. The CDR3 is 15 amino acids. Trimming removed 4 bases from V and 0 bases from J, with 14 bases in between. The CDR3 bases are TGCGCCAGCAGCCGGGACGGTGAAAGCTCCTACGAGCAGTACTTC. Its protein is CASSRDGESSYEQYF.

The CDR3 DNA follows: TGTGCCAGCAGTTTATTTTCGGGAGTTACATTCGAGCAGTACTTC. Its protein is CASSLFSGVTFEQYF. This chain uses TRBV28 with TRBJ2-7; D might be TRBD2 (6 bases). The CDR3 spans 15 residues. The germline V and J ends were trimmed by 1 base and 6 bases, with 16 bases remaining between them. Per the germline V gene, CDR1 is MDHEN and CDR2 is SYDVKM.

This chain's CDR3 is CASSYSALGQETQYF. The CDR3, as DNA: TGTGCCAGCAGTTACTCGGCTCTAGGCCAAGAGACCCAGTACTTC. This chain links TRBV6-5 with TRBJ2-5; D not resolved. Germline V gives CDR1 MNHEY, CDR2 SVGAGI. This CDR3 has 15 residues. Between the trimmed V and J ends, which lost 0 bases and 1 base, there was a span of 9 bases.